This T cell receptor (beta chain) was obtained from a study of shared clonotypes between healthy human individuals. Libraries were prepared by immunoSEQ multiplex PCR; TCRdb keeps only in-frame clonotypes and omits some of them. The sample has 2 million to 2.5 million clones; less than 95% are singletons. V shed 1 base and J shed 12 bases, with 16 bases lying between them. CDR3 length equals 14 residues. Germline V gene lookup returns CDR1 SGHDN and CDR2 FVKESK. The origin of this receptor is a man aged 18-30 years in good health. Some clones in this sample may be carry-over from other donors' samples. Sequences were obtained from naive CD4+ T cells from PBMCs. Subset meaning: CD45RA+ positively selected. V gene TRBV14 combines with J gene TRBJ2-1; perhaps TRBD2 as D (6 bases). The CDR3 is CASSQVGRDGGQFF. The DNA of the CDR3 is TGTGCCAGCAGCCAAGTCGGGCGTGACGGGGGGCAGTTCTTC. Based on the CDR3 plus reference TRBV14 and TRBJ2-1, the full variable domain is EAGVTQFPSHSVIEKGQTVTLRCDPISGHDNLYWYRRVMGKEIKFLLHFVKESKQDESGMPNNRFLAERTGGTYSTLKVQPAELEDSGVYFCASSQVGRDGGQFFGPGTRLTVL.